The clone carrying this T cell receptor beta chain was detected only a few times. 60 Vbeta and 13 Jbeta primers were used in PCR. Libraries were prepared by immunoSEQ multiplex PCR; TCRdb keeps only in-frame clonotypes and omits some of them. This table has about 110,000 clones, approximately 82% appearing once. This sample was included in a study of cytomegalovirus exposure and HLA in healthy donors. The germline V and J ends were trimmed by 8 bases and 8 bases, with 24 bases remaining between them. This CDR3 has 15 amino acids. CDR1 is SEHNR, CDR2 FQNEAQ, per germline (reference sequence). The sequence came from a man between 25 and 39 years old in good health and CMV-seropositive. Source material: PBMCs. This chain links TRBV7-9 with TRBJ1-2; no clear D gene. The CDR3 is CASGRRGLPTWGYTF. The CDR3 coding sequence is TGTGCCAGCGGGCGGCGGGGTCTGCCAACGTGGGGCTACACCTTC. The full variable domain, with the rest looked up from reference TRBV7-9 and TRBJ1-2, is DTGVSQNPRHKITKRGQNVTFRCDPISEHNRLYWYRQTLGQGPEFLTYFQNEAQLEKSRLLSDRFSAERPKGSFSTLEIQRTEQGDSAMYLCASGRRGLPTWGYTFGSGTRLTVV.